This TCR beta chain was found in a study of Graves' ophthalmopathy and Graves' hyperthyroidism. Notes on the study in general: In separating ophthalmopathy from stable hyperthyroidism, a 13-signature model achieved roughly 87% sensitivity and approximately 80% specificity. Thyroid clonotypes that were expanded above 0.001 frequency mostly also appeared in blood.

Ineligible for inclusion were patients with other autoimmune diseases, uncontrolled infections, pregnancy or lactation. Transcripts of RNA were the source for amplifying TCR beta CDR3 regions. Scientists carried out first-round RT-PCR using HTBI primers and then a second-round multiplex PCR. Each CDR3 protein gets one entry after TCRdb re-called the multiplex PCR reads with MiXCR. The sample shows a few hundred thousand distinct CDR3 sequences, about 40% of them seen only once. The CDR3 spans 15 residues. Germline assignment: CDR1 SGHTA and CDR2 FQGNSA. This clonotype was found a few times. Its cognate antigen is unknown. Relative to the germline gene, one junction end is altered; a read error may explain this.

The TCR originated in an adult man with Graves' hyperthyroidism. Material: peripheral blood or thyroid tissue (not recorded which). The chain is built from TRBV7-2 and TRBJ2-7, with 7 bases fitting TRBD2. The CDR3 loop is CASSLARERTYGQYF. CDR3 coding DNA: TGTGCCAGCAGCTTAGCGCGGGAGCGCACCTACGGGCAGTACTTC.